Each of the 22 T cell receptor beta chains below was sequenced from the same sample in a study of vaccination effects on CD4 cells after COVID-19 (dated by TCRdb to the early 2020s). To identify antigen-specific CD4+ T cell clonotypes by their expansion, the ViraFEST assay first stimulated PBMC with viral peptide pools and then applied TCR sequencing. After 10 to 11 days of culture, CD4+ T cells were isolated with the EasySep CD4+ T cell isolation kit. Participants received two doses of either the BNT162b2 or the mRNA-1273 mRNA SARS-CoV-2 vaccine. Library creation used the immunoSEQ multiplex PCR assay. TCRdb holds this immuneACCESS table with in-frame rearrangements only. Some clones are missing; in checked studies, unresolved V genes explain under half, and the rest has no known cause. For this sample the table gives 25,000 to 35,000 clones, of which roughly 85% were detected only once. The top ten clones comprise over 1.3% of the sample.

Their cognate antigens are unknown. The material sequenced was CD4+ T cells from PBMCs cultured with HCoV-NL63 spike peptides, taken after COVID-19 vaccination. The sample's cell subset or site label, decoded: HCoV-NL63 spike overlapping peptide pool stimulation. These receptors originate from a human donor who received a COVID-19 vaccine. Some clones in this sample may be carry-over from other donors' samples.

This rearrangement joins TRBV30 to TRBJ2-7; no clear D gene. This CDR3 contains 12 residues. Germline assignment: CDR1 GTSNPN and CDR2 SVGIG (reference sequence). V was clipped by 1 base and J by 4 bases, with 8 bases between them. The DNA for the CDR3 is TGTGCCTGGAGTGAAGACCGATACGAGCAGTACGTC. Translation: CAWSEDRYEQYV.

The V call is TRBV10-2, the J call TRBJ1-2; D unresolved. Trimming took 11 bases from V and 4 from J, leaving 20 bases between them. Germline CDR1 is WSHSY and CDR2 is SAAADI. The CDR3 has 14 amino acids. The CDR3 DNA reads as TGCGCCGCAGGTCCTTCCGGGATACCCTATGGCTACACCTTC. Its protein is CAAGPSGIPYGYTF.

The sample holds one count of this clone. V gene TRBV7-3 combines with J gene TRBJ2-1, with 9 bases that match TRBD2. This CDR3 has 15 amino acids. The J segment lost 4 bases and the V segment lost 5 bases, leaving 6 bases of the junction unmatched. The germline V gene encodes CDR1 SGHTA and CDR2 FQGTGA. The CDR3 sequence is CASSRSGGTYNEQFF. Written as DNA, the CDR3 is TGTGCCAGCAGCCGTAGCGGGGGTACGTACAATGAGCAGTTCTTC.

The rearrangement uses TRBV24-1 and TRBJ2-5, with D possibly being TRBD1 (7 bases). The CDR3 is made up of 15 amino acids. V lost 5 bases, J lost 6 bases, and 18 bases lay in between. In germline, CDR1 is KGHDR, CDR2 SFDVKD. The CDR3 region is CATSADAGGRKTQYF. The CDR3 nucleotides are TGTGCCACCAGTGCCGACGCAGGGGGGCGAAAGACCCAGTACTTC.

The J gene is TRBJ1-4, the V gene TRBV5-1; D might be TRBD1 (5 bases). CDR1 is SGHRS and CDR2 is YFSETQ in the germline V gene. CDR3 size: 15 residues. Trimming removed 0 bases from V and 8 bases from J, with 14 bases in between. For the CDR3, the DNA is TGCGCCAGCAGCTTGGCCAGTGGGGGTGAGGAAAAACTGTTTTTT. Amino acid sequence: CASSLASGGEEKLFF. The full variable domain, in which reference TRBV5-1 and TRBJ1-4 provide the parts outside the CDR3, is KAGVTQTPRYLIKTRGQQVTLSCSPISGHRSVSWYQQTPGQGLQFLFEYFSETQRNKGNFPGRFSGRQFSNSRSEMNVSTLELGDSALYLCASSLASGGEEKLFFGSGTQLSVL.

CDR3 residues: CSASGAGGYNEQFF. CDR3 bases: TGCAGTGCTAGTGGCGCGGGGGGGTACAATGAGCAGTTCTTC. The rearrangement uses TRBV20-1 and TRBJ2-1; 9 bases map to TRBD2. The CDR3 consists of 14 residues. Losses at the gene ends were 3 bases for V and 4 bases for J; bases not matched to a gene: 4. From germline, CDR1 is DFQATT and CDR2 SNEGSKA (reference sequence).

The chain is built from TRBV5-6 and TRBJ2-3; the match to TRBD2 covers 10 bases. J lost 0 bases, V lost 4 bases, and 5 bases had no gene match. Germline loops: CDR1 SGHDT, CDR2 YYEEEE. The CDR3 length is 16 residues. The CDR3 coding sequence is TGTGCCAGCAGCCCGCTAGCGGGGGCCAGCACAGATACGCAGTATTTT. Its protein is CASSPLAGASTDTQYF.

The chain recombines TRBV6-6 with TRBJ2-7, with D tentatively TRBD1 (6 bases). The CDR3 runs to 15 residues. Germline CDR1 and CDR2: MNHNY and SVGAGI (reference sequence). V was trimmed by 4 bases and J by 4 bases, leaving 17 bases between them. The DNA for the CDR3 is TGTGCCAGCAGTTTTCAGGGGCCCTCCTTTTACGAGCAGTACGTC. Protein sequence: CASSFQGPSFYEQYV.

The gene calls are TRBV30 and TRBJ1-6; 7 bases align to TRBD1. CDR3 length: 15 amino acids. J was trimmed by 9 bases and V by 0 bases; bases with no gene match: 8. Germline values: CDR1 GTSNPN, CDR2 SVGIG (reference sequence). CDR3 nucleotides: TGTGCCTGGAGTGTGCTGGTCAGGGGGAGTTCACCCCTCCACTTT. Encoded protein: CAWSVLVRGSSPLHF.

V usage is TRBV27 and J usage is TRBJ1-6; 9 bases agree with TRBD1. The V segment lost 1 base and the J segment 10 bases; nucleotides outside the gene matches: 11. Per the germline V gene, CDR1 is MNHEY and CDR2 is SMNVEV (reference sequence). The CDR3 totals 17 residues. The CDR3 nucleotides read TGTGCCAGCAGTTTATTGGGGTCCGGGACAGGGCGGTCACCCCTCCACTTT. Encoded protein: CASSLLGSGTGRSPLHF.

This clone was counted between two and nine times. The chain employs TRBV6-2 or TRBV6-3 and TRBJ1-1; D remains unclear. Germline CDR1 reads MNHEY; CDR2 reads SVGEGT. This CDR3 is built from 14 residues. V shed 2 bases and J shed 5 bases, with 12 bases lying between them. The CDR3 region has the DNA TGTGCCAGCAGTTACCCCAGGATCCGGACTGAAGCTTTCTTT. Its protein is CASSYPRIRTEAFF.

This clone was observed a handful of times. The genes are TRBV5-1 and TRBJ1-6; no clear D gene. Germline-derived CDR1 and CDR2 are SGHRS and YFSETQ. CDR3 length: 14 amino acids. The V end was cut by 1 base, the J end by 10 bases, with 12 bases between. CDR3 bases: TGCGCCAGCAGCTTGCCGGGTCTGGTATCACCCCTCCACTTT. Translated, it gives CASSLPGLVSPLHF. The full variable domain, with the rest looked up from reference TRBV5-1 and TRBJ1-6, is KAGVTQTPRYLIKTRGQQVTLSCSPISGHRSVSWYQQTPGQGLQFLFEYFSETQRNKGNFPGRFSGRQFSNSRSEMNVSTLELGDSALYLCASSLPGLVSPLHFGNGTRLTVT.

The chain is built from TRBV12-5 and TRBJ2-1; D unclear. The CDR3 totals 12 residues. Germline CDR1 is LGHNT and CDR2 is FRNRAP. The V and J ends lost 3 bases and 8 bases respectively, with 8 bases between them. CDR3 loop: CASGFHTYEQFF. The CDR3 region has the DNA TGTGCTAGTGGTTTCCACACTTATGAGCAGTTCTTC.

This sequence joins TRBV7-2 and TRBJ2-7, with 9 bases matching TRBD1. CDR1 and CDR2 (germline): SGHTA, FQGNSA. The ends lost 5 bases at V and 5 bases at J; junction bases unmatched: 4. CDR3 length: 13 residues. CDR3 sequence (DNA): TGTGCCAGCAGCCGCCGGGACAGGGACGAGCAGTACGTC. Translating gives CASSRRDRDEQYV.

CDR3 amino acids: CASSKEGGRVDHQPQHF. CDR3 DNA sequence: TGTGCCAGCAGCAAAGAAGGAGGACGCGTGGACCATCAGCCCCAGCATTTT. This chain joins TRBV21-1 and TRBJ1-5. TRBV21-1 is flagged as a pseudogene. This CDR3 region has 17 residues.

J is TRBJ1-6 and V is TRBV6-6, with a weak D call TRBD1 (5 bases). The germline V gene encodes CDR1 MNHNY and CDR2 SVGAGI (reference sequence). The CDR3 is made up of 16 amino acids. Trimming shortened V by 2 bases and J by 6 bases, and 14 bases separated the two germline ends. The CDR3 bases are TGTGCCAGCAGTTACGGGGCAGTCCGCCTTAATTCACCCCTCCACTTT. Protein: CASSYGAVRLNSPLHF.

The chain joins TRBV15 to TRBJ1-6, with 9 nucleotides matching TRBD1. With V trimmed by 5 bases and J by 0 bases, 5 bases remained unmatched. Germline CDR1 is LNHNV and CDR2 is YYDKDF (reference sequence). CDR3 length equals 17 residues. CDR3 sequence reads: CATSLGTGSSYNSPLHF. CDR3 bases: TGTGCCACCAGCCTCGGGACAGGGAGCTCCTATAATTCACCCCTCCACTTT.

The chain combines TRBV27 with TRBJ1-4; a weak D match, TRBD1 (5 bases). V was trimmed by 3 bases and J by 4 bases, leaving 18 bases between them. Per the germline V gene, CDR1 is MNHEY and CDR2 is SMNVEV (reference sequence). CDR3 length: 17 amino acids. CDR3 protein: CASSFLPAGGNNEKLFF. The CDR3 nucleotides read TGTGCCAGCAGTTTCCTCCCTGCGGGGGGTAATAATGAAAAACTGTTTTTT.

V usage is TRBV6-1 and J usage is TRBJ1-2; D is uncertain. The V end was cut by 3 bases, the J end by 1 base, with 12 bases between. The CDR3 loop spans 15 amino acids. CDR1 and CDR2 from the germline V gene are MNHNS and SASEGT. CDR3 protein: CASSEGRQYNYGYTF. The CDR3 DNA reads TGTGCCAGCAGTGAGGGCAGGCAGTATAACTATGGCTACACCTTC.

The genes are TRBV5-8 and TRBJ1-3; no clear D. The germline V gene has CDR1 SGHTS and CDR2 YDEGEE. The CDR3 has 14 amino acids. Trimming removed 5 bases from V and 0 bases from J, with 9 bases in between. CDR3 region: CASRIFSSGNTIYF. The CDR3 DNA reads TGTGCCAGCAGAATCTTCAGCTCTGGAAACACCATATATTTT.

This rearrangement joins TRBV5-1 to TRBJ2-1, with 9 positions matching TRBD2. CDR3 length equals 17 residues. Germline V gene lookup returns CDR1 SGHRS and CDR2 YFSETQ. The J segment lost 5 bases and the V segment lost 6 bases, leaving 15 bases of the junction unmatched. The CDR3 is CASTPWSGAGGNNEQFF. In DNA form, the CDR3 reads TGCGCCAGCACCCCCTGGTCCGGAGCGGGGGGCAACAATGAGCAGTTCTTC.

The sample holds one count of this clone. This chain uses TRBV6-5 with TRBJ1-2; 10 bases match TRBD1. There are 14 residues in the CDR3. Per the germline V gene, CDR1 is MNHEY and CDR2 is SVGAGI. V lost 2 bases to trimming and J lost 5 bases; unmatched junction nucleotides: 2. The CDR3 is CASSYQGQGYGYTF. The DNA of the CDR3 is TGTGCCAGCAGTTACCAGGGACAGGGGTATGGCTACACCTTC.